Included here is one TCR beta chain sequence, with context. What it binds is not known. The sample originates from a study of cytomegalovirus exposure and HLA in healthy donors. Study-wide points: Later genetic work tied a missense DCLRE1C variant to beta-chain V and J trimming. According to an earlier analysis, most TCR beta V segments yielded productive rearrangements about 87% or about 30% of the time.

A multiplex PCR was run with 60 Vbeta primers and 13 Jbeta primers. Per the study methods: An analysis performed later counted 81 million or so unique TCR beta chains (roughly 9.9 million of them shared). Clones were read by immunoSEQ multiplex PCR, and TCRdb kept only the in-frame ones, dropping some. That table gives V, J and clone size, and the DNA gave D and trimming. There are approximately 150,000 clones in the sample, with approximately 1.5% held by the top ten. Per germline, CDR1 MDHEN and CDR2 SYDVKM. CDR3 length: 15 amino acids. V lost 5 bases and J lost 8, with 18 bases in between. This TCR was recovered from a middle-aged woman in good health and CMV-seronegative. The chain has TRBV28 and TRBJ1-4; D possibly corresponds to TRBD1 (5 bases). Sequencing used PBMCs. In DNA, the CDR3 is TGTGCCAGCAGTCCTTCGGGACTCCTAGGGGAAAAACTGTTTTTT. Translated: CASSPSGLLGEKLFF.